Shown below are 22 T cell receptor beta chains from a single sample sequenced in a study of memory CD4+ T cells and cytomegalovirus serostatus. Single viable CD3+CD4+CD8-CD45RO+ cells were sorted as the memory CD4+ T cells. The protocol was immunoSEQ multiplex PCR, while the TCRdb copy is restricted to in-frame clones and leaves out a portion. The sample yields 35,000 to 55,000 clones, about 73% seen once. Sequenced input: memory CD4+ T cells from blood. The source of these receptors is an adult in good health and CMV-seronegative.

This clone came up a few times. The chain is built from TRBV10-3 and TRBJ1-1, with a weak D call TRBD1 (6 bases). V was shortened by 7 bases and J by 2 bases, with 11 bases between the two germline ends. CDR1 ENHRY and CDR2 SYGVKD come from the germline V gene. This CDR3 region has 13 residues. The CDR3 here is CAINDRLNTEAFF. CDR3 DNA sequence: TGTGCCATCAACGACAGGTTAAACACTGAAGCTTTCTTT.

CDR3 region: CAWSVQGRDQETQYF. The DNA of the CDR3 is TGTGCCTGGAGTGTACAGGGTCGCGACCAAGAGACCCAGTACTTC. This rearrangement joins TRBV30 to TRBJ2-5; a possible D gene is TRBD1 (6 bases). V lost 0 bases and J 0 bases, leaving 11 bases between the germline ends. Germline assignment: CDR1 GTSNPN and CDR2 SVGIG (reference sequence). This CDR3 is 15 amino acids long.

This rearrangement joins TRBV30 to TRBJ2-1, with 7 nucleotides matching TRBD2. CDR3 size: 12 residues. Trimming took 5 bases from V and 9 from J; bases not matched to a gene: 7. Germline CDR1 is GTSNPN and CDR2 is SVGIG (reference sequence). The CDR3 sequence is CAWAGGRGEQFF. DNA for the CDR3: TGTGCCTGGGCCGGGGGGAGGGGTGAGCAGTTCTTC.

The genes are TRBV7-2 and TRBJ1-6; D uncertain. Between the trimmed V and J ends, which lost 1 base and 7 bases, there was a span of 8 bases. CDR1 is SGHTA and CDR2 is FQGNSA in the germline V gene. This CDR3 contains 14 residues. CDR3 in DNA: TGTGCCAGCAGCTTAGGGGCAGAAAATTCACCCCTCCACTTT. Protein sequence: CASSLGAENSPLHF.

This clone came up a few times. This chain joins TRBV7-8 and TRBJ1-5; TRBD1 might be the D (5 bases). Germline V gives CDR1 SGHVS, CDR2 FQNEAQ. Trimming stripped 8 bases from V and 3 bases from J, with 23 bases between. CDR3 length: 17 amino acids. CDR3 nucleotide sequence: TGTGCCAGCGGGAACGAGCGGGACTCAGGAATCAATCAGCCCCAGCATTTT. Translating it yields CASGNERDSGINQPQHF.

A few counts support this clone. This chain uses TRBV6-1 with TRBJ2-6, with TRBD2 matching over 7 bases. The germline V gene encodes CDR1 MNHNS and CDR2 SASEGT. The CDR3 extends over 15 amino acids. J lost 1 base, V lost 8 bases, and 5 bases had no gene match. CDR3 coding DNA: TGTGCCAGCCTGATGGGGGGGTCTGGGGCCAACGTCCTGACTTTC. Amino acids: CASLMGGSGANVLTF.

The chain couples TRBV7-2 to TRBJ1-2; D call uncertain. From germline, CDR1 is SGHTA and CDR2 FQGNSA. Deletions cut 3 bases from V and 8 bases from J, with 19 bases between. The CDR3 spans 15 residues. The chain's CDR3 is CASSFITTGSKGYTF. In DNA form, the CDR3 reads TGTGCCAGCAGCTTTATTACTACGGGGTCGAAGGGCTACACCTTC.

J is TRBJ1-2 and V is TRBV5-1; D not resolved. The length of the CDR3 is 15 residues. Germline CDR1 is SGHRS and CDR2 is YFSETQ. Deletions cut 0 bases from V and 4 bases from J, with 13 bases between. CDR3 nucleotide sequence: TGCGCCAGCAGCTTGGGTCTTGACACAACCTATGGCTACACCTTC. Amino acid sequence: CASSLGLDTTYGYTF.

This clone has only one observation. The V call is TRBV11-2, the J call TRBJ1-4, with D maybe TRBD1 (5 bases). Trimming took 4 bases from V and 7 from J, leaving 10 bases between them. The CDR3 contains 13 residues. Looked up from germline, CDR1 is SGHAT and CDR2 is FQNNGV. CDR3 amino acids: CASSWMGGEKLFF. DNA for the CDR3: TGTGCCAGCAGCTGGATGGGGGGTGAAAAACTGTTTTTT.

The rearrangement links TRBV7-3 to TRBJ2-2; tentative D call: TRBD1 (5 bases). Germline loops: CDR1 SGHTA, CDR2 FQGTGA. V was shortened by 1 base and J by 2 bases, with 11 bases between the two germline ends. This CDR3 has 16 residues. The CDR3 region has the DNA TGTGCCAGCAGCTTAAGGTCCAGGGTAAACACCGGGGAGCTGTTTTTT. This gives the protein CASSLRSRVNTGELFF.

This sequence joins TRBV7-9 and TRBJ1-1, with unresolved D. CDR3 length equals 13 residues. Germline values: CDR1 SEHNR, CDR2 FQNEAQ (reference sequence). V shed 6 bases and J shed 2 bases, with 10 bases lying between them. The CDR3 bases are TGTGCCAGCAGTTTCTCCTTTAACACTGAAGCTTTCTTT. Protein sequence: CASSFSFNTEAFF.

The genes are TRBV7-9 and TRBJ2-5, with a weak D call TRBD2 (6 bases). The CDR3 runs to 15 residues. Germline assignment: CDR1 SEHNR and CDR2 FQNEAQ (reference sequence). Trimming pared 5 bases from V and 7 bases from J, leaving 20 bases between. CDR3 sequence (DNA): TGTGCCAGCAGCCTCGACAGCGGGTCCTCAGGGACCCAGTACTTC. Its translation is CASSLDSGSSGTQYF.

The J gene is TRBJ2-5, the V gene TRBV19; 8 positions match TRBD1. Germline V gives CDR1 LNHDA, CDR2 SQIVND (reference sequence). V shed 6 bases, J shed 4 bases, and the junction held 4 bases outside the gene matches. This CDR3 comprises 13 residues. For the CDR3, the DNA is TGTGCCAGTAGCTCTCAGGGGGCAGAGACCCAGTACTTC. It yields the protein CASSSQGAETQYF.

V usage is TRBV6-5 and J usage is TRBJ1-1, with TRBD1 identical over 7 bases. Germline V gene lookup returns CDR1 MNHEY and CDR2 SVGAGI. V dropped 6 bases and J dropped 1; count of bases not matched to a gene: 5. The CDR3 spans 14 residues. The CDR3 nucleotides are TGTGCCAGCAGGAGACAGGGACCGAACACTGAAGCTTTCTTT. Translation gives CASRRQGPNTEAFF.

The chain employs TRBV6-1 and TRBJ2-2, with 8 bases identical to TRBD1. The CDR3 is made up of 14 amino acids. V shed 9 bases and J 3 bases; nucleotides not matched to a gene: 6. Germline V gene data show CDR1 as MNHNS and CDR2 as SASEGT. The CDR3 DNA follows: TGTGCCAGTACGATACAGGGGGACACCGGGGAGCTGTTTTTT. Residues: CASTIQGDTGELFF.

V and J are TRBV6-1 and TRBJ1-6; 8 bases match TRBD1. The length of the CDR3 is 15 residues. V was pared by 4 bases and J by 7 bases, with 6 bases of the junction left unmatched. Germline V CDR1 and CDR2: MNHNS, SASEGT. In DNA form, the CDR3 reads TGTGCCAGCAGTGGCGGGACAGGATGGAATTCACCCCTCCACTTT. Translation gives CASSGGTGWNSPLHF.

The chain carries TRBV30 and TRBJ2-6; 11 nucleotides match TRBD1. The CDR3 spans 14 residues. J gave up 5 bases and V 5 bases, and 2 bases lay outside the gene matches. Germline V gives CDR1 GTSNPN, CDR2 SVGIG (reference sequence). DNA for the CDR3: TGTGCCTGGGGACAGGGGGCCTGGGCCAACGTCCTGACTTTC. It encodes CAWGQGAWANVLTF.

The rearrangement links TRBV2 to TRBJ2-2, with TRBD1 matching 7 bases. Germline V gene data show CDR1 as SNHLY and CDR2 as FYNNEI. The CDR3 is 17 amino acids. The trim removed 6 bases at V and 0 bases at J, leaving 10 bases unmatched. The CDR3 sequence is CASRSGTGTANTGELFF. The DNA of the CDR3 is TGTGCCAGCAGGTCAGGTACCGGGACAGCGAACACCGGGGAGCTGTTTTTT.

This rearrangement joins TRBV6-1 to TRBJ2-7; D is undetermined. The CDR3 is made up of 14 amino acids. Germline-derived CDR1 and CDR2 are MNHNS and SASEGT. Trimming removed 4 bases from V and 0 bases from J, with 10 bases in between. The CDR3 region is CASSVSPNSYEQYF. The CDR3 nucleotides are TGTGCCAGCAGTGTGTCACCAAACTCCTACGAGCAGTACTTC.

Remarks on this clone: An end of the junction does not agree with germline; a read error may underlie this. The rearrangement links TRBV7-2 to TRBJ2-3; TRBD2 agrees at 10 bases. The CDR3 is 11 amino acids. Germline loops: CDR1 SGHTA, CDR2 FQGNSA. The CDR3: CASSPGERGGF. The CDR3 DNA is TGTGCCAGCAGCCCCGGGGAGCGGGGGGGTTTT.

The gene calls are TRBV28 and TRBJ1-1; no reliable D call. This CDR3 comprises 14 residues. V dropped 6 bases and J dropped 12 bases, with 23 bases sitting between them. Per the germline V gene, CDR1 is MDHEN and CDR2 is SYDVKM. The CDR3 protein is CASSSPLTAQSTFF. The DNA of the CDR3 is TGTGCCAGCAGCTCCCCCTTGACGGCTCAGTCGACTTTCTTT.

The DNA of the CDR3 is TGTGCCAGAAGCTTGGGCAACAGTGGGAACACCGGGGAGCTGTTTTTT. Translation gives CARSLGNSGNTGELFF. The chain links TRBV5-3 to TRBJ2-2; D is undetermined. TRBV5-3 is placed among ORFs of uncertain function. The CDR3 loop spans 16 amino acids. Deletions cut 0 bases from V and 1 base from J, with 10 bases between.